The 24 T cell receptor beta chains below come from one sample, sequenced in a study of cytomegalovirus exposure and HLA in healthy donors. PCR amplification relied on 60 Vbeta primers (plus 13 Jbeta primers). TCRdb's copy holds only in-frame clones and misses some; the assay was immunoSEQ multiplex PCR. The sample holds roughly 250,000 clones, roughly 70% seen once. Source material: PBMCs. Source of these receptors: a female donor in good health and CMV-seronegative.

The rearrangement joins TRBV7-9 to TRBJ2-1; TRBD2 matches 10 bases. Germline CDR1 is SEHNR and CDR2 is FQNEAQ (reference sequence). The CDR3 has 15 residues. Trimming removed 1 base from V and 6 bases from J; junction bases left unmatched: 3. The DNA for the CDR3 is TGTGCCAGCAGCTTAGAAGTAGCGGGGGGCAATGAGCAGTTCTTC. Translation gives CASSLEVAGGNEQFF.

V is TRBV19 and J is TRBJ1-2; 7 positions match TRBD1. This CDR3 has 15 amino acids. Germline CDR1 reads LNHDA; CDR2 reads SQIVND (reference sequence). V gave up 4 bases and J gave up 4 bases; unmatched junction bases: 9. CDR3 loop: CASSSRDSPLYGYTF. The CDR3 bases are TGTGCCAGTAGTAGCCGGGACAGCCCCCTCTATGGCTACACCTTC.

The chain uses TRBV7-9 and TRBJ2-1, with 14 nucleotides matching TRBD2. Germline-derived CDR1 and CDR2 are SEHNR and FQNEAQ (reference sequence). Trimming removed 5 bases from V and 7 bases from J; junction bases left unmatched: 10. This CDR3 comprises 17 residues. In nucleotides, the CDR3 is TGTGCCAGCAGCGAACCGGGACTAGCGGGAGCCGCGAATGAGCAGTTCTTC. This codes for CASSEPGLAGAANEQFF.

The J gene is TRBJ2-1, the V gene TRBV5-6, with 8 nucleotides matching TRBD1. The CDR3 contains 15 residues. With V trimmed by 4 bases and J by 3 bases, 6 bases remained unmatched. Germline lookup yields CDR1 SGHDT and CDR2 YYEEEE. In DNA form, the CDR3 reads TGTGCCAGCAGCCTGACAGGGGCTAACTACAATGAGCAGTTCTTC. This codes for CASSLTGANYNEQFF.

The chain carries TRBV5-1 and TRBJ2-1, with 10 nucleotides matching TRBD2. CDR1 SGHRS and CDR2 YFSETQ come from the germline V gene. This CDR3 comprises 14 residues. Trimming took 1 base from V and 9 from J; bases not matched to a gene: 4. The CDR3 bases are TGCGCCAGCAGCTTGAGCGGGAGGGCCAGTGAGCAGTTCTTC. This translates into CASSLSGRASEQFF. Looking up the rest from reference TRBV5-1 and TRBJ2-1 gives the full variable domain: KAGVTQTPRYLIKTRGQQVTLSCSPISGHRSVSWYQQTPGQGLQFLFEYFSETQRNKGNFPGRFSGRQFSNSRSEMNVSTLELGDSALYLCASSLSGRASEQFFGPGTRLTVL.

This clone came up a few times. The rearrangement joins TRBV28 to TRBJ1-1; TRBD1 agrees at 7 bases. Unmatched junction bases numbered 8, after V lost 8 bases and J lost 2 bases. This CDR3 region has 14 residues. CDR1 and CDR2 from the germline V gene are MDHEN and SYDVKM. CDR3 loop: CASLGRGTNTEAFF. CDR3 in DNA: TGTGCCAGCTTGGGCAGGGGGACAAACACTGAAGCTTTCTTT.

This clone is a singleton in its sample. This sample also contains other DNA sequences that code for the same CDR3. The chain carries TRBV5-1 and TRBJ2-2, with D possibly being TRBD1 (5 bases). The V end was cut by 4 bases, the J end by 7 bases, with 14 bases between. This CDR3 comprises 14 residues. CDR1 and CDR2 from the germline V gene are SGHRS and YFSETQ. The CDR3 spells CASSGQGVYGELFF. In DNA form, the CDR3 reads TGCGCCAGCAGCGGGCAGGGTGTTTACGGGGAGCTGTTTTTT.

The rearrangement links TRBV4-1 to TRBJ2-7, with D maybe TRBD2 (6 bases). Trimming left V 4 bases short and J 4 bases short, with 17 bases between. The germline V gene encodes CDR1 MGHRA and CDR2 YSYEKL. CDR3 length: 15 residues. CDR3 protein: CASSRRLGEGYEQYF. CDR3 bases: TGCGCCAGCAGCCGCAGACTAGGAGAAGGGTACGAGCAGTACTTC.

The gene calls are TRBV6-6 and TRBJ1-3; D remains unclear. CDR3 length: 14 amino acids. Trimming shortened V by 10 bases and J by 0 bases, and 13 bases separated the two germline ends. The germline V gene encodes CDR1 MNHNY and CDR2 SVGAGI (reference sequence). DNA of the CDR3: TGTGCCACAACATCCGGGAACTCTGGAAACACCATATATTTT. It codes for CATTSGNSGNTIYF.

In nucleotides, the CDR3 is TGTGCCAGTAGTACGACAGGGGGCCGCAATCAGCCCCAGCATTTT. Encoded protein: CASSTTGGRNQPQHF. The chain combines TRBV19 with TRBJ1-5; 10 bases agree with TRBD1. CDR3 length: 15 residues. Unmatched junction bases numbered 2, after V lost 4 bases and J lost 2 bases. Germline CDR1 reads LNHDA; CDR2 reads SQIVND (reference sequence).

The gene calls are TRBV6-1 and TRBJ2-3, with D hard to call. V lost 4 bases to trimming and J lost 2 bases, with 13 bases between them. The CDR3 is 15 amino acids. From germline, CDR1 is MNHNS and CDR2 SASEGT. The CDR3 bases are TGTGCCAGCAGTGGAGGCGGTGCCTACACAGATACGCAGTATTTT. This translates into CASSGGGAYTDTQYF.

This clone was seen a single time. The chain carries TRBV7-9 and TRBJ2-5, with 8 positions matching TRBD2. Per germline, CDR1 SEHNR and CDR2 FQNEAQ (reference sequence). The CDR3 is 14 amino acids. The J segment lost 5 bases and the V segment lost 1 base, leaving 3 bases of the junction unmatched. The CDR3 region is CASSLGGLGETQYF. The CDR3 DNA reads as TGTGCCAGCAGCTTAGGGGGACTAGGGGAGACCCAGTACTTC.

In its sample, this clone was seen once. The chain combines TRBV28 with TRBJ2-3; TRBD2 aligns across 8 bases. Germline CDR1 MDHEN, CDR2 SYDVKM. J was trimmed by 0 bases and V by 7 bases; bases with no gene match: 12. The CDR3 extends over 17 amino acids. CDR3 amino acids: CASNGGSGAYSTDTQYF. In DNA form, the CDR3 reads TGTGCCAGCAACGGGGGTAGCGGGGCCTATAGCACAGATACGCAGTATTTT.

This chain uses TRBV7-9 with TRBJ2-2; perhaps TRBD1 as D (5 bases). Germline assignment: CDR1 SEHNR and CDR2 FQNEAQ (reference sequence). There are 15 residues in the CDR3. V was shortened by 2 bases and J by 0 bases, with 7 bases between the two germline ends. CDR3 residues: CASSLSRANTGELFF. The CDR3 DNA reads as TGTGCCAGCAGCTTATCCAGGGCGAACACCGGGGAGCTGTTTTTT.

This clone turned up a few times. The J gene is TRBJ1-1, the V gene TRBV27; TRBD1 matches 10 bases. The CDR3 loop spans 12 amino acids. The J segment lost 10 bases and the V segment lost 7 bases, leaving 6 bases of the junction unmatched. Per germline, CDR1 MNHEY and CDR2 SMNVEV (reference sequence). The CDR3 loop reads CASTKDRGPAFF. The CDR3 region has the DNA TGTGCCAGCACCAAAGACAGGGGGCCAGCTTTCTTT.

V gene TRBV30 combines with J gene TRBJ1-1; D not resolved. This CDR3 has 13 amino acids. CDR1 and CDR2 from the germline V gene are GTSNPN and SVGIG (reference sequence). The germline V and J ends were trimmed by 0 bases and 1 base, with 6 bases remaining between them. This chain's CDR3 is CAWSVTANTEAFF. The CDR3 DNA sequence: TGTGCCTGGAGTGTTACAGCGAACACTGAAGCTTTCTTT.

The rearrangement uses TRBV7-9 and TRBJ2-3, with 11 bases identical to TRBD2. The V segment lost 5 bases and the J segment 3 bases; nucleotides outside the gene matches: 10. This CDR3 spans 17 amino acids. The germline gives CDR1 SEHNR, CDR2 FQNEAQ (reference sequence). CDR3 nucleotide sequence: TGTGCCAGCAGCGGCCTTAGCGGGAGGGTGTGGACAGATACGCAGTATTTT. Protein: CASSGLSGRVWTDTQYF. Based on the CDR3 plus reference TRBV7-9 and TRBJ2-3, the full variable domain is DTGVSQNPRHKITKRGQNVTFRCDPISEHNRLYWYRQTLGQGPEFLTYFQNEAQLEKSRLLSDRFSAERPKGSFSTLEIQRTEQGDSAMYLCASSGLSGRVWTDTQYFGPGTRLTVL.

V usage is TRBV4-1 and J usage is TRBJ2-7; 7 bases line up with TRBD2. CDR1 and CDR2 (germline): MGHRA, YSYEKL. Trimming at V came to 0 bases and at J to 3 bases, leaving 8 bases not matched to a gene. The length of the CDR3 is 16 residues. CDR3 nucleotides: TGCGCCAGCAGCCAAGAAACCGGACTAGTCCTCTACGAGCAGTACTTC. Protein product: CASSQETGLVLYEQYF.

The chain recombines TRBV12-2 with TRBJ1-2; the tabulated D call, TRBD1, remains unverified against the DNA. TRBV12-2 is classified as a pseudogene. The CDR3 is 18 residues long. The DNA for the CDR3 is TGTGCAAGTCGCGTAGAGGGGCTGTGGGGGCACTCCTCCTATGGCTACACCTTC. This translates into CASRVEGLWGHSSYGYTF.

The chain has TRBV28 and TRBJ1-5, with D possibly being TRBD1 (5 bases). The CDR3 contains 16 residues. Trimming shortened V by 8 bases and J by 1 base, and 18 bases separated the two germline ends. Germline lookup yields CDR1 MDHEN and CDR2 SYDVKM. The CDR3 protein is CASSVRVRVSNQPQHF. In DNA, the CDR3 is TGTGCCAGCTCAGTTCGTGTCAGGGTGAGCAATCAGCCCCAGCATTTT.

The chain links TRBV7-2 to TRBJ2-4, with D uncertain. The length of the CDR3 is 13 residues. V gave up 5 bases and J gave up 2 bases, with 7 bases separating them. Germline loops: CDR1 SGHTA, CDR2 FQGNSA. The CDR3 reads CASSPGSKNIQYF. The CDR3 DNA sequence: TGTGCCAGCAGCCCCGGGTCCAAAAACATTCAGTACTTC.

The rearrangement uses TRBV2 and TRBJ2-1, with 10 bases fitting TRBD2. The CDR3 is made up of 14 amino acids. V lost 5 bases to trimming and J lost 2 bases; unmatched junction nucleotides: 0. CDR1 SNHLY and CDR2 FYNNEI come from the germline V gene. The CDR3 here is CASSSGRAYNEQFF. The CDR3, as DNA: TGTGCCAGCAGTAGCGGGAGGGCCTACAATGAGCAGTTCTTC. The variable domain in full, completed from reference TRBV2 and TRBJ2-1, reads EPEVTQTPSHQVTQMGQEVILRCVPISNHLYFYWYRQILGQKVEFLVSFYNNEISEKSEIFDDQFSVERPDGSNFTLKIRSTKLEDSAMYFCASSSGRAYNEQFFGPGTRLTVL.

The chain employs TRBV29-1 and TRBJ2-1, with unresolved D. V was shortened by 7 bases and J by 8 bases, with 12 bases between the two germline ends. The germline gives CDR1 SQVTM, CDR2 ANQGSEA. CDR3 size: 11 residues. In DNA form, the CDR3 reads TGCAGCGCGAACTACCCCCATGAGCAGTTCTTC. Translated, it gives CSANYPHEQFF.

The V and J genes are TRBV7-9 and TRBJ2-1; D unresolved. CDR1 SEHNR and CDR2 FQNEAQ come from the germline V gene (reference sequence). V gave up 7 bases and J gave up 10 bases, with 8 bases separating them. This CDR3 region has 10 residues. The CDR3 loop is CASTLREQFF. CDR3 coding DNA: TGTGCCAGCACCCTCCGGGAGCAGTTCTTC. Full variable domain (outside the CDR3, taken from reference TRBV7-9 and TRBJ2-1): DTGVSQNPRHKITKRGQNVTFRCDPISEHNRLYWYRQTLGQGPEFLTYFQNEAQLEKSRLLSDRFSAERPKGSFSTLEIQRTEQGDSAMYLCASTLREQFFGPGTRLTVL.